Sequencing of this T cell receptor (beta chain) was carried out in a study of response to subunit inactivated influenza vaccine. Study-wide results and caveats: After each seasonal influenza vaccination, few new T cells are recruited, the authors suggested.

CDR3 size: 14 residues. J lost 3 bases, V lost 6 bases, and 11 bases had no gene match. Germline CDR1 is DFQATT and CDR2 is SNEGSKA (reference sequence). TCRdb ran MiXCR on the RT-PCR reads and lists one entry per CDR3 protein. The data contain 600,000 to 700,000 distinct CDR3 sequences, 12% to 15% of them seen just once; the ten biggest clones take up around 7.6%. This clonotype occurred many times. Its antigen is unidentified. Here the sequenced sample was PBMCs from blood, taken around 14 days before vaccination. The clonotype originates from a man aged 45-65 years who received an inactivated influenza vaccine. The chain combines TRBV20-1 with TRBJ2-7; 7 positions agree with TRBD1. In nucleotides, the CDR3 is TGCAGTGCGATCGACAGGGACAGTAGCTACGAGCAGTACTTC. Its translation: CSAIDRDSSYEQYF.